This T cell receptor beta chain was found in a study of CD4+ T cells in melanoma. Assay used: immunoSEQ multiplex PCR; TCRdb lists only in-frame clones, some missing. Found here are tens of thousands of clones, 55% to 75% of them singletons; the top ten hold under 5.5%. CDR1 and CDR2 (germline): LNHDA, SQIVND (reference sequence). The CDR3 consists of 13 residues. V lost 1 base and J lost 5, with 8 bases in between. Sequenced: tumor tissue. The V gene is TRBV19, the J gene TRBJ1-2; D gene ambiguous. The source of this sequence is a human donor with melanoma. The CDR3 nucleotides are TGTGCCAGTAGTATAGCCCCTAGGTATGGCTACACCTTC. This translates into CASSIAPRYGYTF.